Reported below is one T cell receptor beta chain. What it binds is unknown. The data derive from a study of post-analysis software for immune sequencing data. General study findings and limits: Diversity measured as normalized Chao1 was significantly lower in multiple sclerosis patients than in controls.

Unique molecular identifiers featured in each of the TCR beta cDNA libraries. Each batch of about 1 to 11 million T cells produced around 460,000 cDNA molecules. Using its own MiXCR run on the PCR reads, TCRdb lists one record per CDR3 protein. The sample records some 370,000 distinct CDR3 sequences, less than 40% being singletons. The receptor comes from a girl between 10 and 17 years old with multiple sclerosis. Sequencing used blood.

The CDR3 is CSARDRGGPSTDTQYF. For the CDR3, the DNA is TGCAGTGCTAGAGATAGAGGGGGGCCTAGCACAGATACGCAGTATTTT. This rearrangement joins TRBV20-1 to TRBJ2-3; D is tentatively TRBD1 or TRBD2 (6 bases each). From germline, CDR1 is DFQATT and CDR2 SNEGSKA (reference sequence). The CDR3 totals 16 residues. V dropped 0 bases and J dropped 0 bases, with 13 bases sitting between them.